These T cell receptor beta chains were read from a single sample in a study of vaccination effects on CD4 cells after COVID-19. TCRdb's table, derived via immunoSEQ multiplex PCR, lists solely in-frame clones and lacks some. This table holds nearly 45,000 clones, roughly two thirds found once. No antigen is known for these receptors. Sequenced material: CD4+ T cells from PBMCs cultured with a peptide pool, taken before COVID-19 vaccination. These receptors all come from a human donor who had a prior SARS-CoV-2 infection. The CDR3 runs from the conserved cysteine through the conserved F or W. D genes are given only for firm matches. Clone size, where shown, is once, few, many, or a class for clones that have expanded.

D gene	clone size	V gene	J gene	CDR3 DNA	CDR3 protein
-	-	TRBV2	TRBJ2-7	TGTGCCAGCCGGGACGGACCCTACGAGCAGTACTTC	CASRDGPYEQYF
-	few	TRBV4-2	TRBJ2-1	TGTGCCAGCAGCCAAGGCCACTGGGGCCACAATGAGCAGTTCTTC	CASSQGHWGHNEQFF
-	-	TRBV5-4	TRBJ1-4	TGTGCCAGCAGCCCAAGCCTAATGGGAAATGAAAAACTGTTTTTT	CASSPSLMGNEKLFF
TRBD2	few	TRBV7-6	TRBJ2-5	TGTGCCAGCAGCTTAAACCTAGCGGGCGAAGAGACCCAGTACTTC	CASSLNLAGEETQYF
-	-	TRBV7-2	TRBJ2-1	TGTGCCAGCAGCTCTGGGGCGCCTCAGGGCCAGTTCTTC	CASSSGAPQGQFF
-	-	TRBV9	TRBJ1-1	TGTGCCAGCAGCGTCGCAGGGTACGAGACTGAAGCTTTCTTT	CASSVAGYETEAFF
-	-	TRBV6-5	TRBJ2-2	TGTGCCAGCAGTTCCCTTGGGGGAGTGAACACCGGGGAGCTGTTTTTT	CASSSLGGVNTGELFF
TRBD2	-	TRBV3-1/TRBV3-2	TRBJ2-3	TGTGCCAGCAGCCAGGGACTAGGTGCCATAGATACGCAGTATTTT	CASSQGLGAIDTQYF
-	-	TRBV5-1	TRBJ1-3	TGCGCCAGCAGCTTAGGACTGTCGAACTCTGGAAACACCATATATTTT	CASSLGLSNSGNTIYF
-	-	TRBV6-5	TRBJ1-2	TGTGCCAGCAGTTACTCGAAGGACTGGTATGGCTACACCTTC	CASSYSKDWYGYTF